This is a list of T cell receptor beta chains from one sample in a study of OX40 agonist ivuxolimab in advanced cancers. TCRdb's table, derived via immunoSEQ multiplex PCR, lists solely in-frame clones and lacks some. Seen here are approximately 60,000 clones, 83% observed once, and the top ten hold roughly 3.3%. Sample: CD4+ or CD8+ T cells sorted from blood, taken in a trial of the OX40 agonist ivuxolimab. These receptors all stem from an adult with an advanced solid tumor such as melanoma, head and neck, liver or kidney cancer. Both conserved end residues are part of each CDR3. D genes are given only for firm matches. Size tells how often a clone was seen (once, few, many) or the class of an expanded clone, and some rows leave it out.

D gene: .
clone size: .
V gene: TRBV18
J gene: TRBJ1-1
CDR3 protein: CASSTTGGTEAFF
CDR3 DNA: TGTGCCAGCTCTACCACGGGGGGCACTGAAGCTTTCTTT

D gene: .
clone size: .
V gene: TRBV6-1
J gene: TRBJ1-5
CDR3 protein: CASSEDRVRDGQPQHF
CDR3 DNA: TGTGCCAGCAGTGAAGACCGAGTCAGGGATGGTCAGCCCCAGCATTTT

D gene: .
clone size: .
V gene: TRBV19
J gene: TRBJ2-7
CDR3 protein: CASSILGNSYEQYF
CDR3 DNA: TGTGCCAGTAGTATTCTCGGCAACTCCTACGAGCAGTACTTC

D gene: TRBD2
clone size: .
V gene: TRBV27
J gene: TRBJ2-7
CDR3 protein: CASSFVGPGTSGKEQYF
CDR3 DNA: TGTGCCAGCAGTTTTGTAGGGCCCGGGACTAGCGGGAAAGAGCAGTACTTC

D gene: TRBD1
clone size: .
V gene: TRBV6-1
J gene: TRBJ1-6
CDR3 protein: CASSERDRGRGSPLHF
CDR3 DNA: TGTGCCAGCAGTGAAAGGGACAGGGGGCGGGGGTCACCCCTCCACTTT

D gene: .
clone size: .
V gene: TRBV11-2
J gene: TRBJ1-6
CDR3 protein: CASSARPHNSPLHF
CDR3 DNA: TGTGCCAGCAGCGCAAGACCCCATAATTCACCCCTCCACTTT

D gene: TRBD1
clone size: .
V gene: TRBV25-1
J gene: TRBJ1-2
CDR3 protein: CASSELGRGQGATGYTF
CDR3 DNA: TGTGCCAGCAGTGAACTAGGAAGGGGACAGGGGGCGACGGGCTACACCTTC

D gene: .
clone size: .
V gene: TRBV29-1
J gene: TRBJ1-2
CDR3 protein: CSVEEGEYTF
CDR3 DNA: TGCAGCGTTGAAGAGGGGGAGTACACCTTC

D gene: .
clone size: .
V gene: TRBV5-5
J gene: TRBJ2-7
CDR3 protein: CASSSWTVYEQYF
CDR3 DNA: TGTGCCAGCAGCTCCTGGACAGTCTACGAGCAGTACTTC

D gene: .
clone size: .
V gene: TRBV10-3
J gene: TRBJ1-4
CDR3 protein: CAISESGSRGKLFF
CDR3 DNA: TGTGCCATCAGTGAGTCGGGCAGCCGGGGAAAACTGTTTTTT

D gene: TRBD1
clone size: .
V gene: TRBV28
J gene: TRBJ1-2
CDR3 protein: CASRHTGTGGPLSYGYTF
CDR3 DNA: TGTGCCAGCAGACATACCGGGACAGGGGGCCCCCTTTCGTATGGCTACACCTTC

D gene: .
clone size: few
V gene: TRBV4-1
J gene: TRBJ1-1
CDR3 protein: CASSRGGEAFF
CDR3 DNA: TGCGCCAGCAGCAGGGGAGGTGAAGCTTTCTTT

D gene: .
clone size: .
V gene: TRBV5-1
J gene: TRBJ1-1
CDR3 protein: CASSLGQENTEAFF
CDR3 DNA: TGCGCCAGCAGCTTGGGTCAAGAGAACACTGAAGCTTTCTTT

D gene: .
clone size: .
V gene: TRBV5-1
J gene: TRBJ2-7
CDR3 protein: CASSLLGSYEQYF
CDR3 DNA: TGCGCCAGCAGCTTGCTTGGTTCCTACGAGCAGTACTTC

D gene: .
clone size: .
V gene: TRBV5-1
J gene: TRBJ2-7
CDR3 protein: CASSLVWGVTYEQYF
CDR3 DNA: TGCGCCAGCAGCTTGGTATGGGGGGTGACCTACGAGCAGTACTTC

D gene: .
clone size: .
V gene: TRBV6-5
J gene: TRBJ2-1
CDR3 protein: CASSALNEQFF
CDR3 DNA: TGTGCCAGCAGTGCTCTGAATGAGCAGTTCTTC

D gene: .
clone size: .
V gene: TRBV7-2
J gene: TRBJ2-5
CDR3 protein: CASSSWIQETQYF
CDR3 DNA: TGTGCCAGCAGCTCGTGGATCCAAGAGACCCAGTACTTC

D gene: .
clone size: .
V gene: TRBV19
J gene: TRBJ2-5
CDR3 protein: CASSIGIETQYF
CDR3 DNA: TGTGCCAGTAGTATAGGGATAGAGACCCAGTACTTC

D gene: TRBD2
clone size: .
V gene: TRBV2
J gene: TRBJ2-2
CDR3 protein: CASKVGGATGELFF
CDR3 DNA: TGTGCCAGCAAGGTGGGAGGGGCCACCGGGGAGCTGTTTTTT

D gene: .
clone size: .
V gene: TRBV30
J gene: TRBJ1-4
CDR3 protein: CAWSSGRSNEKLFF
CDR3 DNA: TGTGCCTGGAGTTCAGGGAGGTCTAATGAAAAACTGTTTTTT

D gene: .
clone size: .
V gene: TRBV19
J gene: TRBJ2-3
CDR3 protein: CASSIAGDPEATQYF
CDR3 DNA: TGTGCCAGTAGTATAGCGGGGGATCCTGAAGCGACGCAGTATTTT

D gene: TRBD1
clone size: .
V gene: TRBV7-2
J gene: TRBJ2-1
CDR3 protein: CASTDQGDLNNEQFF
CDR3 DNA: TGTGCCAGCACCGACCAGGGGGACCTGAACAATGAGCAGTTCTTC

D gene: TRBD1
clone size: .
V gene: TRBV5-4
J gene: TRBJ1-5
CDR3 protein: CASSPRVATGGNQPQHF
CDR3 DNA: TGTGCCAGCAGCCCGCGGGTTGCGACAGGGGGCAATCAGCCCCAGCATTTT

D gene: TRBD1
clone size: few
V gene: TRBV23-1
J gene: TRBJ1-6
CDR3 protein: CASGYQDRGSYSPLHF
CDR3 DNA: TGCGCCAGCGGCTATCAGGACAGGGGGTCGTATTCACCCCTCCACTTT

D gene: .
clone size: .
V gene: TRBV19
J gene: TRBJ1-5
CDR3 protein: CASSVGPGGNQPQHF
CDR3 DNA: TGTGCCAGTAGTGTCGGACCCGGTGGCAATCAGCCCCAGCATTTT

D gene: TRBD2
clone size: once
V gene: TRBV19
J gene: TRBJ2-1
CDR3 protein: CASSIGGGSGLYNEQFF
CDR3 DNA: TGTGCCAGTAGTATAGGGGGCGGGAGTGGACTATACAATGAGCAGTTCTTC

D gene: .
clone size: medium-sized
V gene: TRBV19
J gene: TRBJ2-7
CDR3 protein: CASSIGDGNYEQYF
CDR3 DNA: TGTGCCAGTAGTATAGGGGACGGAAACTACGAGCAGTACTTC